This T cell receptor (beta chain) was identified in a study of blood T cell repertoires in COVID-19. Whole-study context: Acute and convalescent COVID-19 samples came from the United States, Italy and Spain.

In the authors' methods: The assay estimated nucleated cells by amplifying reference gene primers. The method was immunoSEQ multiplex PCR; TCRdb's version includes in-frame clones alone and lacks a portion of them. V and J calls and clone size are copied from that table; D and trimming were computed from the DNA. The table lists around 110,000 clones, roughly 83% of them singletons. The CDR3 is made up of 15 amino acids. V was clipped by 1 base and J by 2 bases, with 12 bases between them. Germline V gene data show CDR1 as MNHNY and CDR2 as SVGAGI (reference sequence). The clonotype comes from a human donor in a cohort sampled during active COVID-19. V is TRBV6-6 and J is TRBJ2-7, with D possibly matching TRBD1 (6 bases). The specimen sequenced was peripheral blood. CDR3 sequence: CASSYWPGETYEQYF. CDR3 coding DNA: TGTGCCAGCAGTTACTGGCCAGGGGAGACCTACGAGCAGTACTTC.